Presented here are 12 T cell receptor beta chains from one specimen sequenced in a study of blood T cell repertoires in COVID-19. The data were produced by immunoSEQ multiplex PCR, yet TCRdb's version contains in-frame clones alone and is incomplete. In the table there are fewer than 250,000 clones, 80% to 90% of which are singletons. The sample comprised peripheral blood. Receptor source: an older woman with acute or convalescent COVID-19.

The chain uses TRBV10-3 and TRBJ1-2; D perhaps matches TRBD1 (6 bases). The CDR3 has 15 residues. The germline CDR1 and CDR2 sequences are ENHRY and SYGVKD. Trimming cost V 3 bases and J 3 bases, with 14 bases left between them. Here the CDR3 reads CAISDGGGGDYGYTF. The CDR3 nucleotides read TGTGCCATCAGTGATGGAGGGGGAGGGGACTATGGCTACACCTTC.

The CDR3 DNA reads TGTGCCAGCAGCCGGGGATTCTCTGGAAACACCATATATTTT. Protein: CASSRGFSGNTIYF. The chain joins TRBV5-8 to TRBJ1-3, with D unresolved. The germline gives CDR1 SGHTS, CDR2 YDEGEE. V lost 4 bases, J lost 0 bases, and 8 bases lay in between. CDR3 length: 14 amino acids.

The rearrangement links TRBV7-9 to TRBJ1-2; 10 nucleotides align to TRBD1. The CDR3 contains 15 residues. V was pared by 5 bases and J by 4 bases, with 7 bases of the junction left unmatched. CDR1 and CDR2 (germline): SEHNR, FQNEAQ (reference sequence). CDR3 DNA sequence: TGTGCCAGCAGCCCAAGGACAGGGGGGGGCTATGGCTACACCTTC. Amino acid sequence: CASSPRTGGGYGYTF.

V gene TRBV7-2 combines with J gene TRBJ1-2; 8 positions agree with TRBD1. From germline, CDR1 is SGHTA and CDR2 FQGNSA. The CDR3 is made up of 15 amino acids. Unmatched junction bases numbered 7, after V lost 0 bases and J lost 7 bases. The CDR3: CASSLAQQGALGYTF. In nucleotides, the CDR3 is TGTGCCAGCAGCTTAGCGCAGCAGGGGGCGCTTGGCTACACCTTC.

V gene TRBV11-2 combines with J gene TRBJ1-4, with a possible D match to TRBD1 (6 bases). Germline CDR1 reads SGHAT; CDR2 reads FQNNGV. There are 15 residues in the CDR3. The ends were cut back, 1 base at V and 8 bases at J, with 14 bases in the middle. CDR3 in amino acids: CASSLVRGYGEKLFF. The CDR3 nucleotides are TGTGCCAGCAGCTTAGTTAGGGGGTACGGCGAAAAACTGTTTTTT.

The chain couples TRBV11-1 to TRBJ2-1, with D unclear. CDR1 is SGHAT and CDR2 is FQDESV in the germline V gene (reference sequence). Trimming pared 7 bases from V and 6 bases from J, leaving 16 bases between. The CDR3 totals 14 residues. CDR3 protein: CASNAPLAVNEQFF. The CDR3 DNA is TGTGCCAGCAACGCTCCGTTGGCGGTCAATGAGCAGTTCTTC.

V is TRBV12-3 or TRBV12-4 and J is TRBJ1-2; a weak D match, TRBD1 (5 bases). This CDR3 has 12 residues. V lost 3 bases and J 7 bases, leaving 9 bases between the germline ends. CDR3 region: CASSLQGFGYTF. The CDR3 nucleotides are TGTGCCAGCAGTTTGCAGGGTTTTGGCTACACCTTC.

This chain uses TRBV4-1 with TRBJ2-2; 11 bases line up with TRBD2. The germline gives CDR1 MGHRA, CDR2 YSYEKL. V shed 1 base and J 7 bases; nucleotides not matched to a gene: 8. The CDR3 consists of 17 residues. CDR3 coding DNA: TGCGCCAGCAGCCAAGGCCATAGCGGGGGGGCGGGCGGGGAGCTGTTTTTT. Amino acids: CASSQGHSGGAGGELFF.

On this clone: The sample carries other DNA sequences with the same CDR3. The rearrangement uses TRBV5-1 and TRBJ2-7; a possible D gene is TRBD1 (6 bases). The CDR3 length is 14 residues. Per the germline V gene, CDR1 is SGHRS and CDR2 is YFSETQ. Trimming took off 3 bases at V and 2 bases at J, with 12 bases between the two ends. CDR3 in amino acids: CASSSQGGPYEQYF. DNA of the CDR3: TGCGCCAGCAGCTCACAGGGTGGACCCTACGAGCAGTACTTC.

The gene calls are TRBV19 and TRBJ2-3; no reliable D call. Deletions cut 6 bases from V and 4 bases from J, with 5 bases between. This CDR3 has 11 amino acids. Germline V gene sequence: CDR1 LNHDA, CDR2 SQIVND (reference sequence). The CDR3 coding sequence is TGTGCCAGTAGCCAGTCAGATACGCAGTATTTT. This codes for CASSQSDTQYF.

The chain is built from TRBV18 and TRBJ2-2, with TRBD1 identical over 8 bases. Losses at the gene ends were 2 bases for V and 4 bases for J; bases not matched to a gene: 9. This CDR3 region has 17 residues. Germline values: CDR1 KGHSH, CDR2 LQKENI. The CDR3: CASSPNRDRISTGELFF. The CDR3 DNA sequence: TGTGCCAGCTCACCAAACAGGGACAGGATTTCCACCGGGGAGCTGTTTTTT.

The chain has TRBV5-1 and TRBJ2-7; TRBD1 agrees at 7 bases. Per the germline V gene, CDR1 is SGHRS and CDR2 is YFSETQ. Trimming took 1 base from V and 4 from J; bases not matched to a gene: 5. The length of the CDR3 is 14 residues. This CDR3 is CASSLTGTDYEQYF. The CDR3 DNA reads TGCGCCAGCAGCTTGACCGGGACAGATTACGAGCAGTACTTC. Together with reference TRBV5-1 and TRBJ2-7, the CDR3 gives the full variable domain: KAGVTQTPRYLIKTRGQQVTLSCSPISGHRSVSWYQQTPGQGLQFLFEYFSETQRNKGNFPGRFSGRQFSNSRSEMNVSTLELGDSALYLCASSLTGTDYEQYFGPGTRLTVT.